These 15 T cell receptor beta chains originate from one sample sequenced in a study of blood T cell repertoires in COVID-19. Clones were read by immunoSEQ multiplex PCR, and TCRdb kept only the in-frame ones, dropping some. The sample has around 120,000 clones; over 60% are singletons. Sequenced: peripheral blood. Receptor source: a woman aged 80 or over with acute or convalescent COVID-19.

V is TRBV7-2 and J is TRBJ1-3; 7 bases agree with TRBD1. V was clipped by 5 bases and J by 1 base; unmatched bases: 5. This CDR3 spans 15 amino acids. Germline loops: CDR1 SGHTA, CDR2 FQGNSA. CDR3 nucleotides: TGTGCCAGCAGCCTATCGACAGGGTCTGGAAACACCATATATTTT. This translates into CASSLSTGSGNTIYF.

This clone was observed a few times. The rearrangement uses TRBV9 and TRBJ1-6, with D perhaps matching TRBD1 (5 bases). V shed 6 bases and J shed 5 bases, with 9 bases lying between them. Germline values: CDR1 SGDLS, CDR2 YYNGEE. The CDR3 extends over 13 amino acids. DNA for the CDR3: TGTGCCAGCACCGCGGGGGATAATTCACCCCTCCACTTT. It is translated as CASTAGDNSPLHF.

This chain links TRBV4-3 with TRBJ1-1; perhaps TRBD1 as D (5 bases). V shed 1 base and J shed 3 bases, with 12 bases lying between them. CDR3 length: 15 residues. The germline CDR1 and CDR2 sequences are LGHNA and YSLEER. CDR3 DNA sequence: TGCGCCAGCAGCCAAGGGGGCCGGAGATACACTGAAGCTTTCTTT. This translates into CASSQGGRRYTEAFF.

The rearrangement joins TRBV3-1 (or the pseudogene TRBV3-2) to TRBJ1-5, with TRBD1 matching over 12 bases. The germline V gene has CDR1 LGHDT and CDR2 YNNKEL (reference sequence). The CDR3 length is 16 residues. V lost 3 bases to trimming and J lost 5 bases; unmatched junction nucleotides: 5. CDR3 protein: CASSQAGTGGYQPQHF. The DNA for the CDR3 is TGTGCCAGCAGCCAGGCCGGGACAGGGGGCTATCAGCCCCAGCATTTT.

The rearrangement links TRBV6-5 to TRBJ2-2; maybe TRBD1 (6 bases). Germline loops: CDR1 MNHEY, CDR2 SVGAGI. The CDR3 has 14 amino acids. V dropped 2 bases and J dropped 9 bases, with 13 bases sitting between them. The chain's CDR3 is CASSYSQGPRELFF. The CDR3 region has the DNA TGTGCCAGCAGTTACAGCCAGGGGCCGAGGGAGCTGTTTTTT.

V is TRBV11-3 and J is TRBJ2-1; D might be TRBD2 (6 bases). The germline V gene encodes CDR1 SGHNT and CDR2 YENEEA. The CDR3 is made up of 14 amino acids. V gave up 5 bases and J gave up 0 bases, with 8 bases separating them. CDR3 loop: CASSVGGSYNEQFF. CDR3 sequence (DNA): TGTGCCAGCAGCGTCGGGGGCTCCTACAATGAGCAGTTCTTC. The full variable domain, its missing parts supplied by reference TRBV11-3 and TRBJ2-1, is EAGVVQSPRYKIIEKKQPVAFWCNPISGHNTLYWYLQNLGQGPELLIRYENEEAVDDSQLPKDRFSAERLKGVDSTLKIQPAELGDSAVYLCASSVGGSYNEQFFGPGTRLTVL.

CDR3 region: CASSQVRGNQPQHF. In nucleotides, the CDR3 is TGCGCCAGCAGCCAAGTTCGTGGCAATCAGCCCCAGCATTTT. The chain has TRBV4-1 and TRBJ1-5; D gene uncertain. The V end lost 1 base, the J end lost 2 bases, and 6 bases lay between the germline ends. The germline CDR1 and CDR2 sequences are MGHRA and YSYEKL. The CDR3 is made up of 14 amino acids.

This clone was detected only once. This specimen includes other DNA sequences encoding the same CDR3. The CDR3 nucleotides are TGTGCCAGTAGTACAGACAGGGCCCAGCCCCAGCATTTT. This sequence encodes CASSTDRAQPQHF. The chain has TRBV19 and TRBJ1-5; 7 bases fit TRBD1. Germline V gene sequence: CDR1 LNHDA, CDR2 SQIVND (reference sequence). The CDR3 is 13 residues long. V gave up 4 bases and J gave up 7 bases; unmatched junction bases: 4.

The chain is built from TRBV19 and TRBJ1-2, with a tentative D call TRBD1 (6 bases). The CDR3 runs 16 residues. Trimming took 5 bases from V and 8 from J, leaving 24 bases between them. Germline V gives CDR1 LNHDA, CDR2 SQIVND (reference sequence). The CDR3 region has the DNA TGTGCCAGTAGTTGGGGTCTGCAGGGGCCCAAGCAGGGCTACACCTTC. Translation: CASSWGLQGPKQGYTF. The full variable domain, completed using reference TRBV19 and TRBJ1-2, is DGGITQSPKYLFRKEGQNVTLSCEQNLNHDAMYWYRQDPGQGLRLIYYSQIVNDFQKGDIAEGYSVSREKKESFPLTVTSAQKNPTAFYLCASSWGLQGPKQGYTFGSGTRLTVV.

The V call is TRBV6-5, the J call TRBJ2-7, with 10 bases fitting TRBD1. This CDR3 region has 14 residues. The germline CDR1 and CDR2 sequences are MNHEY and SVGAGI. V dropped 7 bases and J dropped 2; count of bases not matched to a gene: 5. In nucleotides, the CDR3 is TGTGCCAGCAAGGGACAGGGGATCGCCTACGAGCAGTACTTC. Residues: CASKGQGIAYEQYF.

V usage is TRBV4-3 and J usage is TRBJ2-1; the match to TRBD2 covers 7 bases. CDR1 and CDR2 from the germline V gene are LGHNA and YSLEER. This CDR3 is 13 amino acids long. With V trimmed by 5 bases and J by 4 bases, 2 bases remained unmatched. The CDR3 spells CASSRGLYNEQFF. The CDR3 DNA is TGCGCCAGCAGCAGGGGACTATACAATGAGCAGTTCTTC.

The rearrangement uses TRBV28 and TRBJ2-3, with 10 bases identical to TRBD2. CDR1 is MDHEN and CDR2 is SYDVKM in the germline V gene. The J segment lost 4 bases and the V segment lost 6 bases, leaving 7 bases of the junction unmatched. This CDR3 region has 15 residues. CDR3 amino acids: CASRKREGLSDTQYF. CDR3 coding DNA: TGTGCCAGCAGGAAGCGGGAGGGCCTATCAGATACGCAGTATTTT.

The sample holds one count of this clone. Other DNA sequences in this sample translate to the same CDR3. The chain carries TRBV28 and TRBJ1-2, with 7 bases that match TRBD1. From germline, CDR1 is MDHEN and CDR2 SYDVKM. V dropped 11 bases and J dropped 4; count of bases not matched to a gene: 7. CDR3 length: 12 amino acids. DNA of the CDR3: TGTGCCTCTCGCCCAGGGGGCTATGGCTACACCTTC. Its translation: CASRPGGYGYTF.

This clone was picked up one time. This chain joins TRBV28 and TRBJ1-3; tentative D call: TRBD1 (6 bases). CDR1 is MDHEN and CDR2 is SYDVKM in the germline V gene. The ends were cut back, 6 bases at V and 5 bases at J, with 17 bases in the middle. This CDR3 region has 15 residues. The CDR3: CASSLGSGTRNTIYF. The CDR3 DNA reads TGTGCCAGCAGCCTGGGATCAGGGACAAGAAACACCATATATTTT.

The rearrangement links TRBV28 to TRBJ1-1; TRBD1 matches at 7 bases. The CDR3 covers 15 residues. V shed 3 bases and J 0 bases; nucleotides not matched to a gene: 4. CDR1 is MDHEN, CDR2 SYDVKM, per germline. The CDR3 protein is CASSLGDRVNTEAFF. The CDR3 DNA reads TGTGCCAGCAGTTTGGGCGACAGGGTGAACACTGAAGCTTTCTTT.